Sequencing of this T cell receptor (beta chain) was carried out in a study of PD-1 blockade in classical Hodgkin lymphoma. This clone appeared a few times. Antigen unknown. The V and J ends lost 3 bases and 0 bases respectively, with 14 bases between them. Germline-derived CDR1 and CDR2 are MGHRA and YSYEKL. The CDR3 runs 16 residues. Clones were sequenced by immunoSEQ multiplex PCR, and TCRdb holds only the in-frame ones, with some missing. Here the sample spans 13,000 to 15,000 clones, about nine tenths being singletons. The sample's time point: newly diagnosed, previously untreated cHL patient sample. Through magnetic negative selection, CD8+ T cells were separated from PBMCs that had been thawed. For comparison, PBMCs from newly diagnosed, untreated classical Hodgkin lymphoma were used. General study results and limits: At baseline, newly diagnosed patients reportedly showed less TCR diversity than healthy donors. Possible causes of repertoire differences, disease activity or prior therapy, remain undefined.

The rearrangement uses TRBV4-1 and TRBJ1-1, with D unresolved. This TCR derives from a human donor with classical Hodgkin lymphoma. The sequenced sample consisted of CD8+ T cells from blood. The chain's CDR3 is CASSQREGRMNTEAFF. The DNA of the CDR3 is TGCGCCAGCAGCCAGAGGGAGGGAAGGATGAACACTGAAGCTTTCTTT.